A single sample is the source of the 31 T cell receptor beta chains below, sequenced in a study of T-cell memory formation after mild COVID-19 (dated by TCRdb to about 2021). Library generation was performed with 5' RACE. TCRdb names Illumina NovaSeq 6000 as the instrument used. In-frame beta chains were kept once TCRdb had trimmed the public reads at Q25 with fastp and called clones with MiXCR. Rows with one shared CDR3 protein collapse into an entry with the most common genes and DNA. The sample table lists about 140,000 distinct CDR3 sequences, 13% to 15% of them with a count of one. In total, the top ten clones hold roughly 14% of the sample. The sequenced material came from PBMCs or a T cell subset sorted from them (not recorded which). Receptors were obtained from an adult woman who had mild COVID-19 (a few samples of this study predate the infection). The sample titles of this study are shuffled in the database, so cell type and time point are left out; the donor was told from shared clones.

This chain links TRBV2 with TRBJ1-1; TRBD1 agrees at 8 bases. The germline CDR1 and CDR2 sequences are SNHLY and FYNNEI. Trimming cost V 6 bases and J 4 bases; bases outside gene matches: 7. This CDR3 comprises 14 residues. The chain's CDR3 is CASRSQGASTEAFF. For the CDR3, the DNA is TGTGCCAGCAGAAGCCAGGGGGCGAGCACTGAAGCTTTCTTT.

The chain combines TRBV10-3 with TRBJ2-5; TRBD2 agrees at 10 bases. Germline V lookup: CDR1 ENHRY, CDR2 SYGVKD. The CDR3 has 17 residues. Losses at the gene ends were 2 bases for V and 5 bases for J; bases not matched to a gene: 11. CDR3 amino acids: CAISETGGLASNETQYF. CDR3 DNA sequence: TGTGCCATCAGTGAGACGGGGGGACTAGCGTCTAATGAGACCCAGTACTTC.

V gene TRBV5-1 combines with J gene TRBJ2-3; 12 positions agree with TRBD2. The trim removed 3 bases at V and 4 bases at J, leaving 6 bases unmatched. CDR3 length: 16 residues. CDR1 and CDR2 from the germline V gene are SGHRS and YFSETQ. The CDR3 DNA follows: TGCGCCAGCAGCTCCCTTCTAGCGGGAGGGGCAGATACGCAGTATTTT. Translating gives CASSSLLAGGADTQYF.

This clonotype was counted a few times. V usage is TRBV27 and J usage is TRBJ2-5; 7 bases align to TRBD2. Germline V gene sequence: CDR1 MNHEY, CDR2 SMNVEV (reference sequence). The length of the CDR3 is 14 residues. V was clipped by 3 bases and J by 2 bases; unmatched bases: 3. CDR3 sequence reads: CASSLGGWQETQYF. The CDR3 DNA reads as TGTGCCAGCAGTTTGGGGGGGTGGCAAGAGACCCAGTACTTC.

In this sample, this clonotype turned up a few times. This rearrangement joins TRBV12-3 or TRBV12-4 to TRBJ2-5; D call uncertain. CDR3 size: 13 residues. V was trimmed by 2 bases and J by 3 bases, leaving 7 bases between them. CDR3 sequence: CASSLRQEETQYF. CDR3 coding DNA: TGTGCCAGCAGTTTAAGGCAGGAAGAGACCCAGTACTTC.

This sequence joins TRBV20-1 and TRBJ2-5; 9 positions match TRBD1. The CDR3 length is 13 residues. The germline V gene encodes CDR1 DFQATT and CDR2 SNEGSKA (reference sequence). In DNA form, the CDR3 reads TGCAGCCAGGGGGACAGGGCATTAGAGACCCAGTACTTC. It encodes CSQGDRALETQYF.

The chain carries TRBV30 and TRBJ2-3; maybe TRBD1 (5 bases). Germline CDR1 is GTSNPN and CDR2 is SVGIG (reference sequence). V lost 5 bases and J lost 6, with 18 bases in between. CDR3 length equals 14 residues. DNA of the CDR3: TGTGCCTGGTTTTGGGGCGGATCAGGGGATACGCAGTATTTT. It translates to CAWFWGGSGDTQYF.

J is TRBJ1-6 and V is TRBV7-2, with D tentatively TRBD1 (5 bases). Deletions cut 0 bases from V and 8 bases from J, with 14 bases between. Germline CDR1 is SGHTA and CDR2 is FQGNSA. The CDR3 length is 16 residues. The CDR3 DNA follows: TGTGCCAGCAGCTTAGCCGCCAGGGCGGGGGATTCACCCCTCCACTTT. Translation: CASSLAARAGDSPLHF. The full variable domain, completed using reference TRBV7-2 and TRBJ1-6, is GAGVSQSPSNKVTEKGKDVELRCDPISGHTALYWYRQSLGQGLEFLIYFQGNSAPDKSGLPSDRFSAERTGGSVSTLTIQRTQQEDSAVYLCASSLAARAGDSPLHFGNGTRLTVT.

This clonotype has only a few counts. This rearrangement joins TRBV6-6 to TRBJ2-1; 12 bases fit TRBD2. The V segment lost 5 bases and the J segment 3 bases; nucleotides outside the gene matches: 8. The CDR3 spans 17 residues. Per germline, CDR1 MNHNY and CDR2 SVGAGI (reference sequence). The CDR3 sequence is CASSERTSGKYYNEQFF. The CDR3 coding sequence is TGTGCCAGCAGTGAACGGACTAGCGGGAAATACTACAATGAGCAGTTCTTC.

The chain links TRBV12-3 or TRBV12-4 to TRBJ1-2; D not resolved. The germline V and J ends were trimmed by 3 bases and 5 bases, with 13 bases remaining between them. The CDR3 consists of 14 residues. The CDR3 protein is CASSFGGSRYGYTF. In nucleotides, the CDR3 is TGTGCCAGCAGTTTTGGCGGGTCTAGGTATGGCTACACCTTC.

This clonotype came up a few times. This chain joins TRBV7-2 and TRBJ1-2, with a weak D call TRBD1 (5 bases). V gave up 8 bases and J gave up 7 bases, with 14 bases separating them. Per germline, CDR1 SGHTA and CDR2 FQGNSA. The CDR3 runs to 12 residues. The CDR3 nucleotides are TGTGCCAGCTTGGACGGGGGATCTGGCTACACCTTC. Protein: CASLDGGSGYTF.

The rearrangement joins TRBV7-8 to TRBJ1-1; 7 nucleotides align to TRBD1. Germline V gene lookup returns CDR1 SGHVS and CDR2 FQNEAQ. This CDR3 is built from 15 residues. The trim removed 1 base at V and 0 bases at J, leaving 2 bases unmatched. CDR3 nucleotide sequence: TGTGCCAGCAGCTTAGAAGGGGGCATGAACACTGAAGCTTTCTTT. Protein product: CASSLEGGMNTEAFF.

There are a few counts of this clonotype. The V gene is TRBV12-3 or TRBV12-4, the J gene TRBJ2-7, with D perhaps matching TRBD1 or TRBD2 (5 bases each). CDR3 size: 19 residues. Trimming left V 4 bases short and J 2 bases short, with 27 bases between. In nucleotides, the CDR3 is TGTGCCAGCAGTTCGAACCGGGACCGAGATTACAATTTAACCTACGAGCAGTACTTC. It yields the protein CASSSNRDRDYNLTYEQYF.

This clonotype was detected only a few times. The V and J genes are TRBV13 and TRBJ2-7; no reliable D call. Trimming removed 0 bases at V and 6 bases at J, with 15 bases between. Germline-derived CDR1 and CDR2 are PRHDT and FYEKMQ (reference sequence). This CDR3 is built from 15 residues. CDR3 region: CASSLGVLGSSEQYF. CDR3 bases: TGTGCCAGCAGCTTAGGAGTTCTCGGCAGCTCCGAGCAGTACTTC.

The CDR3 spells CASSYWGASFYEQYF. For the CDR3, the DNA is TGTGCCAGCAGTTACTGGGGGGCATCGTTCTACGAGCAGTACTTC. This rearrangement joins TRBV6-2 or TRBV6-3 to TRBJ2-7; D tentatively reads TRBD1 or TRBD2 (6 bases each). Trimming removed 1 base at V and 3 bases at J, with 13 bases between. CDR1 is MNHEY and CDR2 is SVGEGT in the germline V gene. This CDR3 contains 15 residues.

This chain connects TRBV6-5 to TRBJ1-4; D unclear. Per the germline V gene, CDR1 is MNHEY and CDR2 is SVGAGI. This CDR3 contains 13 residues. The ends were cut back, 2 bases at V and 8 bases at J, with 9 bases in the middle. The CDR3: CASSYDRVEKLFF. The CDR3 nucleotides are TGTGCCAGCAGTTACGACCGGGTCGAAAAACTGTTTTTT.

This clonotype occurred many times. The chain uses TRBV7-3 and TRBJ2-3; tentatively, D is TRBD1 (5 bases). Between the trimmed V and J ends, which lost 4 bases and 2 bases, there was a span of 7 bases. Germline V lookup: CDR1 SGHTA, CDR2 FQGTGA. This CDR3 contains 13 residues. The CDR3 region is CASSSGYTDTQYF. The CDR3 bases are TGTGCCAGCAGCTCAGGGTACACAGATACGCAGTATTTT.

This CDR3 is CASSLAPPYNEQFF. Written as DNA, the CDR3 is TGTGCCAGCAGTTTAGCCCCACCCTACAATGAGCAGTTCTTC. The rearrangement joins TRBV12-3 or TRBV12-4 to TRBJ2-1; D unresolved. Trimming pared 0 bases from V and 2 bases from J, leaving 5 bases between. The CDR3 spans 14 residues.

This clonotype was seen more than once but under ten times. The DNA of the CDR3 is TGTGCCAGCAGCCACGCCGGCGGCGGGCTCGGTTACGAGCAGTACTTC. Its protein is CASSHAGGGLGYEQYF. The V gene is TRBV3-1, the J gene TRBJ2-7; D possibly corresponds to TRBD2 (5 bases). The CDR3 loop spans 16 amino acids. V was clipped by 3 bases and J by 4 bases, with 19 bases between them. In germline, CDR1 is LGHDT, CDR2 YNNKEL (reference sequence).

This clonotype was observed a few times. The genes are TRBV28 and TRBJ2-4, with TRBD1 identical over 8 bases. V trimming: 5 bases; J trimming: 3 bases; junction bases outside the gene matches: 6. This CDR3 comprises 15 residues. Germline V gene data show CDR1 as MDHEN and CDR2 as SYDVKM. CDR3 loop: CASSPQGASKNIQYF. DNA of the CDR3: TGTGCCAGCAGTCCGCAGGGGGCTAGCAAAAACATTCAGTACTTC.

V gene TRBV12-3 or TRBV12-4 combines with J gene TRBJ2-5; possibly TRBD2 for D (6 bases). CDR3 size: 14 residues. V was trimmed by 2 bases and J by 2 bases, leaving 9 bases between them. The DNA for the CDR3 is TGTGCCAGCAGTTTAATGGGGGGACAAGAGACCCAGTACTTC. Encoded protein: CASSLMGGQETQYF.

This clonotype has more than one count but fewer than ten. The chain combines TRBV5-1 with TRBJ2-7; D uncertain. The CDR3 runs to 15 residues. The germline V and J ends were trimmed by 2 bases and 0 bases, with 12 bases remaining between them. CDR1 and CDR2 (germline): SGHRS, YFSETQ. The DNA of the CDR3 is TGCGCCAGCAGCTTCGATGTCCCCAGCTCCTACGAGCAGTACTTC. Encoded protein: CASSFDVPSSYEQYF.

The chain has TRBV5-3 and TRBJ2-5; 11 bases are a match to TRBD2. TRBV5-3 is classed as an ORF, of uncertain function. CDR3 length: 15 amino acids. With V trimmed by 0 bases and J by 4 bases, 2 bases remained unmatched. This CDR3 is CARSLVAGGPETQYF. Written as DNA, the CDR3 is TGTGCCAGAAGCTTGGTAGCGGGGGGGCCAGAGACCCAGTACTTC.

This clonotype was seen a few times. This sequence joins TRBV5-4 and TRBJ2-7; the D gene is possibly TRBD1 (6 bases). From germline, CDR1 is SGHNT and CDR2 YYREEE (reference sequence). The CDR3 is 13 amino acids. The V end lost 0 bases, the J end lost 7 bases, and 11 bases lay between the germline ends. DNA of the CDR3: TGTGCCAGCAGCTTGGTGGGGGCCCGGGAGCAGTACTTC. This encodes CASSLVGAREQYF.

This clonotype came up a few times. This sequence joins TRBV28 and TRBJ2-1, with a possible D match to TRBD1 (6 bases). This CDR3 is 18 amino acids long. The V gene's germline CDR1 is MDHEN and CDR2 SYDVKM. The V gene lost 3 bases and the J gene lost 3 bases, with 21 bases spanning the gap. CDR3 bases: TGTGCCAGCAGTTTCCCCCCTACAGGGCCGGAGGTCTACAATGAGCAGTTCTTC. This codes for CASSFPPTGPEVYNEQFF. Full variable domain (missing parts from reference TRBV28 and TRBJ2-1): DVKVTQSSRYLVKRTGEKVFLECVQDMDHENMFWYRQDPGLGLRLIYFSYDVKMKEKGDIPEGYSVSREKKERFSLILESASTNQTSMYLCASSFPPTGPEVYNEQFFGPGTRLTVL.

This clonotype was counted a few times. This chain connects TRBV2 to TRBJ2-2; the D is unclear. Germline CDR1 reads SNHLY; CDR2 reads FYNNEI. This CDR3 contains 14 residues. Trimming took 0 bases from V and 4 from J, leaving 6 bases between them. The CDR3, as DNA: TGTGCCAGCAGTGAAGCGCGGTTCACCGGGGAGCTGTTTTTT. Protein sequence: CASSEARFTGELFF.

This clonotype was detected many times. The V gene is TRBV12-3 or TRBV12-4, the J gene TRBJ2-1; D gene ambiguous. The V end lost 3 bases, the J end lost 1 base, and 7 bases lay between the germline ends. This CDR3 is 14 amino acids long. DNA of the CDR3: TGTGCCAGCAGTTTTACAGAGTCCTACAATGAGCAGTTCTTC. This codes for CASSFTESYNEQFF.

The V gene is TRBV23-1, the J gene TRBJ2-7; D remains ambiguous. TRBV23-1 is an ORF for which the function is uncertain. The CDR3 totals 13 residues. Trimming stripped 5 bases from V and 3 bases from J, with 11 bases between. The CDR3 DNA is TGCGCCAGCAGTTGGCAGGACCACTACGAGCAGTACTTC. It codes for CASSWQDHYEQYF.

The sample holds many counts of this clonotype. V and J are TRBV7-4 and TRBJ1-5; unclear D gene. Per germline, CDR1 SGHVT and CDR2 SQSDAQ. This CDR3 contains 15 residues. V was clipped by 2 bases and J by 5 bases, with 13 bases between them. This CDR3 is CASSLHVQLDQPQHF. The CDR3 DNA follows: TGTGCCAGCAGCTTACATGTCCAGCTAGATCAGCCCCAGCATTTT.

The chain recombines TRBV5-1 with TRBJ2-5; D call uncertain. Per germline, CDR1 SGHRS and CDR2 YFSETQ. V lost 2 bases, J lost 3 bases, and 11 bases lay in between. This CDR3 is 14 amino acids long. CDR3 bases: TGCGCCAGCAGCTTTGTACCCCCCGAAGAGACCCAGTACTTC. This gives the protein CASSFVPPEETQYF.

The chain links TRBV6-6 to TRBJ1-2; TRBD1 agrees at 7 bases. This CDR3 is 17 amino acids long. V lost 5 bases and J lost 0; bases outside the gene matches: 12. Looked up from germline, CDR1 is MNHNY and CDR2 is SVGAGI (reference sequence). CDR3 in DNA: TGTGCCAGCAGTCGTATACCTGGACAGGAATCTAACTATGGCTACACCTTC. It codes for CASSRIPGQESNYGYTF.